Following are 21 T cell receptor beta chains from one sample sequenced in a study of T cell responses to AZD1222 COVID-19 vaccine (dated by TCRdb to the early 2020s). Preparation of the library involved the immunoSEQ multiplex PCR assay. TCRdb retrieved this table from immuneACCESS and kept in-frame rearrangements only. Not all clones are present; in checked studies, unresolved V genes account for under half, and no reason is known for the remainder. For this sample the table gives 130,000 or so clones, of which roughly 90% were detected only once. The ten largest clonotypes hold approximately 4% of the sample. The sample's time point label, in plain terms: about 28 days (+/-7) after the second vaccine dose. This sample comprised peripheral blood, obtained 28 days after the second AZD1222 dose. The receptors stem from an adult who received the AZD1222 COVID-19 vaccine.

The chain carries TRBV18 and TRBJ2-2, with TRBD1 matching over 7 bases. Germline V gives CDR1 KGHSH, CDR2 LQKENI. J gave up 3 bases and V 3 bases, and 4 bases lay outside the gene matches. This CDR3 is built from 15 residues. The CDR3 DNA follows: TGTGCCAGCTCACCGACAGGGAGTGACACCGGGGAGCTGTTTTTT. It yields the protein CASSPTGSDTGELFF.

The chain is built from TRBV2 and TRBJ2-1; D possibly uses TRBD1 or TRBD2 (5 bases each). The CDR3 contains 12 residues. The ends were cut back, 4 bases at V and 15 bases at J, with 16 bases in the middle. The germline CDR1 and CDR2 sequences are SNHLY and FYNNEI. This chain's CDR3 is CASSAGTLGRFF. CDR3 nucleotide sequence: TGTGCCAGCAGTGCGGGGACCCTGGGGCGGTTCTTC.

This rearrangement joins TRBV5-1 to TRBJ2-1; no definite D call. The CDR3 is made up of 12 amino acids. The V gene lost 0 bases and the J gene lost 7 bases, with 5 bases spanning the gap. In germline, CDR1 is SGHRS, CDR2 YFSETQ. The CDR3 DNA follows: TGCGCCAGCAGCTTGGGGTTTAATGAGCAGTTCTTC. Amino acid sequence: CASSLGFNEQFF.

The chain uses TRBV5-1 and TRBJ2-3, with a weak D call TRBD2 (6 bases). The CDR3 totals 14 residues. CDR1 SGHRS and CDR2 YFSETQ come from the germline V gene. Trimming shortened V by 1 base and J by 4 bases, and 10 bases separated the two germline ends. The CDR3 protein is CASSLIGSADTQYF. In DNA form, the CDR3 reads TGCGCCAGCAGCTTGATCGGGAGTGCAGATACGCAGTATTTT.

This clone was recorded once. The chain combines TRBV5-4 with TRBJ2-1; TRBD2 agrees at 9 bases. The CDR3 contains 15 residues. Losses at the gene ends were 5 bases for V and 7 bases for J; bases not matched to a gene: 10. Germline CDR1 reads SGHNT; CDR2 reads YYREEE (reference sequence). The CDR3 region has the DNA TGTGCCAGCAGTAGCCGGGTGGCGGGAGGGAATGAGCAGTTCTTC. The encoded protein is CASSSRVAGGNEQFF.

This chain links TRBV5-6 with TRBJ2-7; D not resolved. From germline, CDR1 is SGHDT and CDR2 YYEEEE. CDR3 length: 14 amino acids. Trimming cost V 5 bases and J 0 bases, with 12 bases left between them. For the CDR3, the DNA is TGTGCCAGCAGAAAGGACCATAGCTCCTACGAGCAGTACTTC. As protein: CASRKDHSSYEQYF.

V is TRBV19 and J is TRBJ2-6; D is unresolved. CDR3 length: 16 residues. V was cut by 7 bases and J by 0 bases, with 13 bases left in between. Germline-derived CDR1 and CDR2 are LNHDA and SQIVND (reference sequence). The DNA of the CDR3 is TGTGCCAGTACTGAAAGACTTAACTCTGGGGCCAACGTCCTGACTTTC. Its translation: CASTERLNSGANVLTF.

The genes are TRBV12-3 or TRBV12-4 and TRBJ2-7; 8 bases line up with TRBD2. This CDR3 region has 12 residues. J was trimmed by 4 bases and V by 8 bases; bases with no gene match: 4. Written as DNA, the CDR3 is TGTGCCAGCGCGGGGGGCCTGTACGAGCAGTACTTC. Residues: CASAGGLYEQYF.

The sample holds one count of this clone. V is TRBV7-3 and J is TRBJ2-6, with TRBD1 matching 9 bases. Per the germline V gene, CDR1 is SGHTA and CDR2 is FQGTGA. The CDR3 contains 18 residues. With 4 bases clipped from V and 1 base from J, the junction kept 8 bases outside the gene matches. The CDR3 protein is CASSSQGAVGSGANVLTF. For the CDR3, the DNA is TGTGCCAGCAGCTCACAGGGGGCGGTAGGGTCTGGGGCCAACGTCCTGACTTTC. Drawing the rest from reference TRBV7-3 and TRBJ2-6, the complete variable domain is GAGVSQTPSNKVTEKGKYVELRCDPISGHTALYWYRQSLGQGPEFLIYFQGTGAADDSGLPNDRFFAVRPEGSVSTLKIQRTERGDSAVYLCASSSQGAVGSGANVLTFGAGSRLTVL.

This clone was counted once. The rearrangement uses TRBV12-5 and TRBJ2-1; no definite D call. V lost 7 bases and J 0 bases, leaving 16 bases between the germline ends. The CDR3 sequence is 16 residues long. CDR1 is LGHNT, CDR2 FRNRAP, per germline. This CDR3 is CASAAAVTSSYNEQFF. The CDR3 region has the DNA TGTGCTAGTGCCGCGGCGGTCACGAGCTCCTACAATGAGCAGTTCTTC.

The J gene is TRBJ2-3, the V gene TRBV7-2; tentative D call: TRBD2 (6 bases). The germline gives CDR1 SGHTA, CDR2 FQGNSA. V lost 4 bases and J lost 2, with 13 bases in between. There are 15 residues in the CDR3. CDR3 loop: CASSWSSGNTDTQYF. Written as DNA, the CDR3 is TGTGCCAGCAGCTGGAGTAGCGGAAACACAGATACGCAGTATTTT.

CDR3 in amino acids: CASSNMDGDTQYF. In DNA, the CDR3 is TGTGCCAGCAGCAACATGGACGGAGATACGCAGTATTTT. The chain carries TRBV11-1 and TRBJ2-3; D gene unclear. This CDR3 spans 13 amino acids. Between the trimmed V and J ends, which lost 5 bases and 5 bases, there was a span of 11 bases. Per the germline V gene, CDR1 is SGHAT and CDR2 is FQDESV (reference sequence). Combining the CDR3 with reference TRBV11-1 and TRBJ2-3 gives the whole variable domain EAEVAQSPRYKITEKSQAVAFWCDPISGHATLYWYRQILGQGPELLVQFQDESVVDDSQLPKDRFSAERLKGVDSTLKIQPAELGDSAMYLCASSNMDGDTQYFGPGTRLTVL.

As DNA, the CDR3 is TGTGCCAGCAGTCCCCGGCGGGTCACGAACACTGAAGCTTTCTTT. This codes for CASSPRRVTNTEAFF. This chain links TRBV6-5 with TRBJ1-1; D gene uncertain. The germline CDR1 and CDR2 sequences are MNHEY and SVGAGI. Trimming shortened V by 5 bases and J by 1 base, and 14 bases separated the two germline ends. The CDR3 runs to 15 residues.

The chain uses TRBV7-9 and TRBJ1-6, with 10 positions matching TRBD1. The CDR3 extends over 15 amino acids. J was trimmed by 8 bases and V by 3 bases; bases with no gene match: 4. Germline V gives CDR1 SEHNR, CDR2 FQNEAQ (reference sequence). The DNA for the CDR3 is TGTGCCAGCAGCTTTGGGGGACAGGGGTATTCACCCCTCCACTTT. Translating it yields CASSFGGQGYSPLHF. Using reference TRBV7-9 and TRBJ1-6 for the parts outside the CDR3, the full variable domain is DTGVSQNPRHKITKRGQNVTFRCDPISEHNRLYWYRQTLGQGPEFLTYFQNEAQLEKSRLLSDRFSAERPKGSFSTLEIQRTEQGDSAMYLCASSFGGQGYSPLHFGNGTRLTVT.

Worth noting for this clone: Other nucleotide sequences from this sample produce the same CDR3. The rearrangement joins TRBV4-3 to TRBJ2-3; 13 bases align to TRBD2. Per the germline V gene, CDR1 is LGHNA and CDR2 is YSLEER. J lost 4 bases, V lost 1 base, and 8 bases had no gene match. The CDR3 extends over 18 amino acids. CDR3 in amino acids: CASSQGGTSGIGADTQYF. In nucleotides, the CDR3 is TGCGCCAGCAGCCAAGGGGGGACTAGCGGGATAGGAGCAGATACGCAGTATTTT.

This clone was observed once. The V gene is TRBV14, the J gene TRBJ1-1; D may be TRBD1 (5 bases). The CDR3 is 15 residues long. Germline loops: CDR1 SGHDN, CDR2 FVKESK. Trimming pared 1 base from V and 5 bases from J, leaving 14 bases between. CDR3 DNA: TGTGCCAGCAGCCAAGGGCCGACACGACAGACTGAAGCTTTCTTT. This encodes CASSQGPTRQTEAFF.

This clone was found once. The chain employs TRBV7-8 and TRBJ2-7; possible D gene TRBD2, 5 bases. V was trimmed by 4 bases and J by 0 bases, leaving 10 bases between them. Germline CDR1 and CDR2: SGHVS and FQNEAQ. The CDR3 covers 14 residues. CDR3 in DNA: TGTGCCAGCAGCTCAACGGGATACTCCTACGAGCAGTACTTC. The encoded protein is CASSSTGYSYEQYF.

The chain employs TRBV4-2 and TRBJ1-3; tentatively, D is TRBD1 (6 bases). V was pared by 3 bases and J by 2 bases, with 11 bases between. Germline assignment: CDR1 LGHNA and CDR2 YNFKEQ. This CDR3 comprises 15 residues. The CDR3 coding sequence is TGTGCCAGCAGCCAGGCACAGGGCCCTGGAAACACCATATATTTT. This encodes CASSQAQGPGNTIYF.

J is TRBJ1-5 and V is TRBV19; no definite D call. This CDR3 contains 17 residues. Germline V gene sequence: CDR1 LNHDA, CDR2 SQIVND (reference sequence). Deletions cut 0 bases from V and 4 bases from J, with 16 bases between. This CDR3 reads CASSIDQGPKRNQPQHF. Written as DNA, the CDR3 is TGTGCCAGTAGTATAGACCAAGGACCGAAGCGAAATCAGCCCCAGCATTTT.

V usage is TRBV7-2 and J usage is TRBJ2-3; D gene uncertain. The CDR3 loop spans 14 amino acids. V gave up 3 bases and J gave up 3 bases, with 10 bases separating them. Germline CDR1 reads SGHTA; CDR2 reads FQGNSA. This CDR3 reads CASSFTVGTDTQYF. DNA for the CDR3: TGTGCCAGCAGCTTCACGGTCGGGACAGATACGCAGTATTTT.

The chain links TRBV20-1 to TRBJ2-5, with D unclear. Germline V gene sequence: CDR1 DFQATT, CDR2 SNEGSKA (reference sequence). The CDR3 consists of 11 residues. Trimming took 8 bases from V and 5 from J, leaving 12 bases between them. In nucleotides, the CDR3 is TGCAGTCGTGGGCGGTGGGAGACCCAGTACTTC. It is translated as CSRGRWETQYF.